This note documents a single T cell receptor beta chain sequence. Antigen: not known. The source of the sample is a study of regulatory dendritic cells for organ transplantation. About the study: Day 6 dendritic cell cultures were stimulated with LPS.

Sorted T cells were CFSE-labeled and cultured 4 to 5 days with allogeneic regulatory or mature dendritic cells at 1:10. CD4+ or CD8+ T cells were sorted as naive CD45RA+ or memory CD45RO+. The assay was immunoSEQ multiplex PCR, and TCRdb's table has in-frame clones only and misses some. The table records 13,000 or so clones, around nine tenths of them present only once. The germline gives CDR1 MNHEY, CDR2 SVGAGI. CDR3 length equals 14 residues. With 0 bases removed from V and 1 base from J, the gap between germline ends came to 6 bases. Points from the study as a whole: Regulatory dendritic cells appeared to expand memory CD8+ clones less than mature ones. Alloreactive memory CD8+ T cell pools varied considerably between individuals.

Sequencing was performed on naive CD8+ T cells from blood cultured with regulatory dendritic cells. Described subset: CD45RA+ naive T cells. The TCR sequence derives from a human donor in good health. The chain is built from TRBV6-5 and TRBJ1-1, with D unresolved. The CDR3 nucleotides are TGTGCCAGCAGTTACTCCGTGAGGAACACTGAAGCTTTCTTT. Translated, it gives CASSYSVRNTEAFF.